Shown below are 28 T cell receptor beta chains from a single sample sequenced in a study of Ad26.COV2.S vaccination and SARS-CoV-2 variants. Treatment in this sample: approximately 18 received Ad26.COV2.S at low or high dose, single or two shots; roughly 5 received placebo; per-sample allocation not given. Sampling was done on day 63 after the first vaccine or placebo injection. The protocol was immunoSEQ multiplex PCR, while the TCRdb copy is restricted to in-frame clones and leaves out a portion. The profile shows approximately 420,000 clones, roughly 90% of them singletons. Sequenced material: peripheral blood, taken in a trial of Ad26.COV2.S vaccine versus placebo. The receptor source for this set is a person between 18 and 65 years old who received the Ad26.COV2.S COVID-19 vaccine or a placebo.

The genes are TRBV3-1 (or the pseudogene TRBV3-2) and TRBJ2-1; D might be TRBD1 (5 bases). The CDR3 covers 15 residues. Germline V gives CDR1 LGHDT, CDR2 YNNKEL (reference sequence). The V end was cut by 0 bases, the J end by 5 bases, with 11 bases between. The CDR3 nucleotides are TGTGCCAGCAGCCAAGATCAGGGCTACCACAATGAGCAGTTCTTC. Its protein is CASSQDQGYHNEQFF.

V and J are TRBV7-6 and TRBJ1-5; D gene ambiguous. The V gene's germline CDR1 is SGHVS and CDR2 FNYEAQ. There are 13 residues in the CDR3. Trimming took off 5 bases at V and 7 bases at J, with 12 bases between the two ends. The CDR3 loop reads CASSRESYQPQHF. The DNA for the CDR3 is TGTGCCAGCAGCCGGGAAAGTTACCAGCCCCAGCATTTT.

DNA of the CDR3: TGTGCCAGCAGCGTAGAGGCGGGTGATACGCAGTATTTT. It codes for CASSVEAGDTQYF. The chain carries TRBV9 and TRBJ2-3, with a tentative D call TRBD2 (5 bases). Trimming removed 0 bases at V and 6 bases at J, with 8 bases between. CDR1 and CDR2 (germline): SGDLS, YYNGEE. This CDR3 is built from 13 residues.

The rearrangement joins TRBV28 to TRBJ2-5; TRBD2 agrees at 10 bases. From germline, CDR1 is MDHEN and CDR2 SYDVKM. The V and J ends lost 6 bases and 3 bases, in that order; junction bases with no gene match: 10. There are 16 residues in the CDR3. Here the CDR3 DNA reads TGTGCCAGCAGCAGTTTAGCGGGGGGACAAAAAGAGACCCAGTACTTC. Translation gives CASSSLAGGQKETQYF.

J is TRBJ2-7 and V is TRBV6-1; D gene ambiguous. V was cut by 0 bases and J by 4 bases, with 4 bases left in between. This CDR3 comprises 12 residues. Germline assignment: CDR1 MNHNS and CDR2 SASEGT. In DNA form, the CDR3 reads TGTGCCAGCAGTGAAGCAGGATACGAGCAGTACTTC. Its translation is CASSEAGYEQYF.

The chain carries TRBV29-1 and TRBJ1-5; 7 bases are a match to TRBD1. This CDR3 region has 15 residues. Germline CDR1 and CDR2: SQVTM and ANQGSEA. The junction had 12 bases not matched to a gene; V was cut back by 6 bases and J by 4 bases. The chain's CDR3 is CSVSQGRQGNQPQHF. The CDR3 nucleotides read TGCAGCGTGTCCCAAGGGAGACAGGGAAATCAGCCCCAGCATTTT.

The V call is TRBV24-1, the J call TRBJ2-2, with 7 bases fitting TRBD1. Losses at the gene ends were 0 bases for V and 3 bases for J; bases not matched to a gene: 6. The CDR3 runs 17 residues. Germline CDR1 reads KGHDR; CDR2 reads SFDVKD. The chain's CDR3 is CATSDLWGQTDTGELFF. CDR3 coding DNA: TGTGCCACCAGTGATTTGTGGGGACAGACGGACACCGGGGAGCTGTTTTTT.

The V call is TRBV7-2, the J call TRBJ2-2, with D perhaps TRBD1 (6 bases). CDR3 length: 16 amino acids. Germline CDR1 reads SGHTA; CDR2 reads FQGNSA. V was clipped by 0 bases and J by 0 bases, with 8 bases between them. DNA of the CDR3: TGTGCCAGCAGCTTAGCAGGGACATCGAACACCGGGGAGCTGTTTTTT. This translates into CASSLAGTSNTGELFF.

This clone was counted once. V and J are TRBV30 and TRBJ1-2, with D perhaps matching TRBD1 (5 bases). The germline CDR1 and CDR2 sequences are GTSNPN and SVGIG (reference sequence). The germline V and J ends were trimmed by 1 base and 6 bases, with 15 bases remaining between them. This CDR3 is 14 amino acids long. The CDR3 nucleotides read TGTGCCTGGAGTGGGGGCAGGGATTTGGATGGCTACACCTTC. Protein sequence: CAWSGGRDLDGYTF.

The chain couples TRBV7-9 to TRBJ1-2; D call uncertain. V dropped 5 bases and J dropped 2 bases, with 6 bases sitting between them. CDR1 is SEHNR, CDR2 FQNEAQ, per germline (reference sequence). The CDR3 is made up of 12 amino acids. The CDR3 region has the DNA TGTGCCAGCAGCACGTGGAACTATGGCTACACCTTC. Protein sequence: CASSTWNYGYTF. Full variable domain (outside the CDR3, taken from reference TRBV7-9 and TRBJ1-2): DTGVSQNPRHKITKRGQNVTFRCDPISEHNRLYWYRQTLGQGPEFLTYFQNEAQLEKSRLLSDRFSAERPKGSFSTLEIQRTEQGDSAMYLCASSTWNYGYTFGSGTRLTVV.

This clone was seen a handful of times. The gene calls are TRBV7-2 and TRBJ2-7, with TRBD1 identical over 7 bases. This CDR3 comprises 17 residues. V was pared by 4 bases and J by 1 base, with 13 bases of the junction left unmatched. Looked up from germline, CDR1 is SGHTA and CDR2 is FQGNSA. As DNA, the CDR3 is TGTGCCAGCAGCTCTGACAGGGTTGGACGACATTCCTACGAGCAGTACTTC. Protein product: CASSSDRVGRHSYEQYF.

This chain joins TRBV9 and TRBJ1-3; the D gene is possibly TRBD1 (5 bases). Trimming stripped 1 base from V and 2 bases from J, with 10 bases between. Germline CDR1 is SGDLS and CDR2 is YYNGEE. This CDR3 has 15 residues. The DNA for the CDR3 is TGTGCCAGCAGCGTACAAGGGGCACCTGGAAACACCATATATTTT. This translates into CASSVQGAPGNTIYF. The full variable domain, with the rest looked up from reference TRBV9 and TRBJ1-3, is DSGVTQTPKHLITATGQRVTLRCSPRSGDLSVYWYQQSLDQGLQFLIQYYNGEERAKGNILERFSAQQFPDLHSELNLSSLELGDSALYFCASSVQGAPGNTIYFGEGSWLTVV.

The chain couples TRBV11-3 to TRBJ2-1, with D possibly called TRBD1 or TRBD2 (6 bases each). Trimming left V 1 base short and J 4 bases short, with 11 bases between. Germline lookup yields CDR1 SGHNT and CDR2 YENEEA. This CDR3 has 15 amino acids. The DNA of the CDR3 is TGTGCCAGCAGCTTAGCGGGGGACACTTACAATGAGCAGTTCTTC. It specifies CASSLAGDTYNEQFF.

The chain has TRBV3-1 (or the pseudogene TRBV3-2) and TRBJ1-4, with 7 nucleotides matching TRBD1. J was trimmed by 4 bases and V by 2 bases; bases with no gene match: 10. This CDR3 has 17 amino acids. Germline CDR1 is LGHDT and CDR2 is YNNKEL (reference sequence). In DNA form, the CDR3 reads TGTGCCAGCAGCCAACCCCGGGGAGGGGGCGGTAATGAAAAACTGTTTTTT. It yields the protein CASSQPRGGGGNEKLFF.

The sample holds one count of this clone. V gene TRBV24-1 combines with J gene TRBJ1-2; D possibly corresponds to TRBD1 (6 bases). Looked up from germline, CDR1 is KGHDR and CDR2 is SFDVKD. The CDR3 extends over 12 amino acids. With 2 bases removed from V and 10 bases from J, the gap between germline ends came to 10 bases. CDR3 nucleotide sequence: TGTGCCACCAGTGATTGGGCAGGGGACTACACCTTC. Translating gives CATSDWAGDYTF.

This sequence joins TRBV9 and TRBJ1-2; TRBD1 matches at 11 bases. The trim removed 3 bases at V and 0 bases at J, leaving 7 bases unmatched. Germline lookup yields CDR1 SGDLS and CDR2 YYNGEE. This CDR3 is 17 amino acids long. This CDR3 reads CASSAGTGGNANYGYTF. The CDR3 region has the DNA TGTGCCAGCAGCGCAGGGACAGGGGGAAATGCTAACTATGGCTACACCTTC.

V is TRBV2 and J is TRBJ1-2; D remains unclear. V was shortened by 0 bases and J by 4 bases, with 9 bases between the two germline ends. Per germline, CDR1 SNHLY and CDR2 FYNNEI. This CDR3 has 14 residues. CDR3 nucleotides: TGTGCCAGCAGTGAAGCTACAGTAATCTATGGCTACACCTTC. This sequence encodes CASSEATVIYGYTF.

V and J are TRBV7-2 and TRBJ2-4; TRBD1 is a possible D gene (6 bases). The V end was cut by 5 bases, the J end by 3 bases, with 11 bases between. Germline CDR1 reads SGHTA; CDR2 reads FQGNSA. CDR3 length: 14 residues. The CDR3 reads CASSMGALKNIQYF. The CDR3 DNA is TGTGCCAGCAGCATGGGGGCCCTCAAAAACATTCAGTACTTC.

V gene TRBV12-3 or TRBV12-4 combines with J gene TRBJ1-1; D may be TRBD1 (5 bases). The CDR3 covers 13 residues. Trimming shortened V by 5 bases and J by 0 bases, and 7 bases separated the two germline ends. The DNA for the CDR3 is TGTGCCAGCAGTCAACAGGTGAACACTGAAGCTTTCTTT. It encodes CASSQQVNTEAFF.

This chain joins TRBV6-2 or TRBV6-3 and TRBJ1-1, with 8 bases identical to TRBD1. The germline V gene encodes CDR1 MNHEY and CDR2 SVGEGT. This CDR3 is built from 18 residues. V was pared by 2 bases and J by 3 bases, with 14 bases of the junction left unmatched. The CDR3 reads CASSYPRSTGGADTEAFF. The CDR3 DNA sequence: TGTGCCAGCAGTTACCCCCGATCTACAGGGGGGGCGGACACTGAAGCTTTCTTT.

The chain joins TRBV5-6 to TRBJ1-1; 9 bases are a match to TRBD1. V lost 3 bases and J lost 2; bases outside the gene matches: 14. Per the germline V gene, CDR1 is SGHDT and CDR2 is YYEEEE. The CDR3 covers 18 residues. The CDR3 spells CASSSEGTGPGGNTEAFF. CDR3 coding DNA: TGTGCCAGCAGCTCAGAAGGGACAGGGCCAGGGGGAAACACTGAAGCTTTCTTT.

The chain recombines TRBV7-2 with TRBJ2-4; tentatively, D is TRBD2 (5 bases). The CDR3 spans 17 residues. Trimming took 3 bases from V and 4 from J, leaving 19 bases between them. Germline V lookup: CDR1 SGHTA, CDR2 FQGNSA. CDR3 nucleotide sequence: TGTGCCAGCAGCTTCTCTTATAGTAATGGGGAGAAAAACATTCAGTACTTC. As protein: CASSFSYSNGEKNIQYF.

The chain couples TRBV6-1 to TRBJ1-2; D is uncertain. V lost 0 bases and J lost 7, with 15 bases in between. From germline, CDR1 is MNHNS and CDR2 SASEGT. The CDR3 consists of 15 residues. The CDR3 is CASSEAGEIGGGYTF. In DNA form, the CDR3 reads TGTGCCAGCAGTGAAGCTGGGGAAATTGGCGGTGGCTACACCTTC.

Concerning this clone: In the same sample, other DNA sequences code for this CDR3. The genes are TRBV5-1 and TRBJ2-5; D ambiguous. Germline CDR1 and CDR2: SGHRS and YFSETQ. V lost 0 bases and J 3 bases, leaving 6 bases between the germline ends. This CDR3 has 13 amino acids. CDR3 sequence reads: CASSLVPEETQYF. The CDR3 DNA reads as TGCGCCAGCAGCTTGGTGCCGGAAGAGACCCAGTACTTC. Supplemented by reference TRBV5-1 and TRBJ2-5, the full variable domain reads KAGVTQTPRYLIKTRGQQVTLSCSPISGHRSVSWYQQTPGQGLQFLFEYFSETQRNKGNFPGRFSGRQFSNSRSEMNVSTLELGDSALYLCASSLVPEETQYFGPGTRLLVL.

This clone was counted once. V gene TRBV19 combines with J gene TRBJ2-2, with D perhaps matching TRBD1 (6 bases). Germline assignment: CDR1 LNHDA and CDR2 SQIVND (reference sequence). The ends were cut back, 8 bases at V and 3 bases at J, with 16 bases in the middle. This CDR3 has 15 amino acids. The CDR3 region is CASRPRRGDTGELFF. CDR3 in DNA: TGTGCCAGTCGCCCGCGCAGGGGAGACACCGGGGAGCTGTTTTTT.

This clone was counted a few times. The CDR3 here is CASSRDSNTEAFF. Written as DNA, the CDR3 is TGCGCCAGCAGTCGAGATTCGAACACTGAAGCTTTCTTT. The chain joins TRBV10-1 to TRBJ1-1; D ambiguous. The germline V gene has CDR1 WNHNN and CDR2 SYGVQD (reference sequence). V was clipped by 5 bases and J by 1 base, with 8 bases between them. The length of the CDR3 is 13 residues.

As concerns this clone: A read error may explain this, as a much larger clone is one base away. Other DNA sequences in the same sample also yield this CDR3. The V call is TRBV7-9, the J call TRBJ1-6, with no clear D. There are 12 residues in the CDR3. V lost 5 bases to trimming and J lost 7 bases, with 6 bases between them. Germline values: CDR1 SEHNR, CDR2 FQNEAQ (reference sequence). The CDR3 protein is CASSLENSPLHF. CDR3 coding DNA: TGTGCCAGCAGCCTGGAGAATTCACCCCTCCACTTT.

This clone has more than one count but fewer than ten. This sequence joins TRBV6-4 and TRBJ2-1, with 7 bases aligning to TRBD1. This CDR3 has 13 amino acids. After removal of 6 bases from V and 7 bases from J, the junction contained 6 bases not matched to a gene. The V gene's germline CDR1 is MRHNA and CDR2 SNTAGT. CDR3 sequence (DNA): TGTGCCAGCAGCGCACAGGGGAATAATGAGCAGTTCTTC. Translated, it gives CASSAQGNNEQFF.